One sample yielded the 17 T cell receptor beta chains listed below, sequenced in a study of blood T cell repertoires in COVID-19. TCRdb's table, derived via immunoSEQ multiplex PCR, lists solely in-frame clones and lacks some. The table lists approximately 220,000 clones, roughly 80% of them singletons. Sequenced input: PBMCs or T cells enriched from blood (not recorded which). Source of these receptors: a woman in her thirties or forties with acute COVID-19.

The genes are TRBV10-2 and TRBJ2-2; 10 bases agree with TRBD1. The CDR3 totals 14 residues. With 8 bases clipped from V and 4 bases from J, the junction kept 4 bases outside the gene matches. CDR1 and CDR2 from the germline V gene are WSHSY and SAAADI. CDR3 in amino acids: CASRRTGGTGELFF. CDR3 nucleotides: TGCGCCAGCCGAAGGACAGGGGGCACCGGGGAGCTGTTTTTT.

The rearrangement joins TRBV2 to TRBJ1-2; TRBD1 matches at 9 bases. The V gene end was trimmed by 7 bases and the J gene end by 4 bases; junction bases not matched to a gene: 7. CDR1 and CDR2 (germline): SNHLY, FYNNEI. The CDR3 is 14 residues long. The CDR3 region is CASTGQGVGYGYTF. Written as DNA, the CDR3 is TGTGCCAGCACGGGACAGGGAGTCGGCTATGGCTACACCTTC. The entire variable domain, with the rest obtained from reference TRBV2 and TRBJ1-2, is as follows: EPEVTQTPSHQVTQMGQEVILRCVPISNHLYFYWYRQILGQKVEFLVSFYNNEISEKSEIFDDQFSVERPDGSNFTLKIRSTKLEDSAMYFCASTGQGVGYGYTFGSGTRLTVV.

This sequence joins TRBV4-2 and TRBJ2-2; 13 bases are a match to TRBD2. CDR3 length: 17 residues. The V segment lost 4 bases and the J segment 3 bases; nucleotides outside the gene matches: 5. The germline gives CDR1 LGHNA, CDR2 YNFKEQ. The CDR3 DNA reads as TGTGCCAGCAGCCCTACTAGCGGGGGGGCTTACACCGGGGAGCTGTTTTTT. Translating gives CASSPTSGGAYTGELFF.

The CDR3 bases are TGCGCCAGCAGCTCGTGGTTGGACAGTACCTACGAGCAGTACTTC. It translates to CASSSWLDSTYEQYF. J is TRBJ2-7 and V is TRBV5-1; TRBD1 might be the D (6 bases). The CDR3 has 15 residues. V gave up 3 bases and J gave up 2 bases, with 15 bases separating them. Germline V gives CDR1 SGHRS, CDR2 YFSETQ.

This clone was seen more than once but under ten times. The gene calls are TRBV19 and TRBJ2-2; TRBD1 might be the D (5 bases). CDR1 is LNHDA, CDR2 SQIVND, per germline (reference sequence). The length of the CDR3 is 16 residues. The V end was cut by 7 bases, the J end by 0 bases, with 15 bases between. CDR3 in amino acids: CASMFGAGTNTGELFF. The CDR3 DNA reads TGTGCCAGTATGTTTGGGGCAGGGACGAACACCGGGGAGCTGTTTTTT.

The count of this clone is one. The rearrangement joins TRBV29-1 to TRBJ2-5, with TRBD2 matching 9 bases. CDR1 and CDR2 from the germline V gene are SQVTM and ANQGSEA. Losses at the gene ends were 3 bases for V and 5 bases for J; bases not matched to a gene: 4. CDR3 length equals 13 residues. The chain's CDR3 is CSVDVAGEETQYF. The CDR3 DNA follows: TGCAGCGTTGATGTAGCGGGGGAGGAGACCCAGTACTTC. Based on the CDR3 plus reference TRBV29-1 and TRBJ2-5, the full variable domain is SAVISQKPSRDICQRGTSLTIQCQVDSQVTMMFWYRQQPGQSLTLIATANQGSEATYESGFVIDKFPISRPNLTFSTLTVSNMSPEDSSIYLCSVDVAGEETQYFGPGTRLLVL.

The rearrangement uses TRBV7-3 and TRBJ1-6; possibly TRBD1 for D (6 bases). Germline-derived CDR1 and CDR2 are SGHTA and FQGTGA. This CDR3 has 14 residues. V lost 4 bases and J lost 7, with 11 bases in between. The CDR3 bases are TGTGCCAGCAGCTATGCAGGGGCAAATTCACCCCTCCACTTT. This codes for CASSYAGANSPLHF.

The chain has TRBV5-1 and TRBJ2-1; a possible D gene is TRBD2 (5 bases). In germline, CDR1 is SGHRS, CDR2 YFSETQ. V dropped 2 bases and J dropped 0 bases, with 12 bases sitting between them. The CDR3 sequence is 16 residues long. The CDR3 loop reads CASSFGKGSSYNEQFF. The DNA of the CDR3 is TGCGCCAGCAGCTTCGGGAAGGGAAGCTCCTACAATGAGCAGTTCTTC.

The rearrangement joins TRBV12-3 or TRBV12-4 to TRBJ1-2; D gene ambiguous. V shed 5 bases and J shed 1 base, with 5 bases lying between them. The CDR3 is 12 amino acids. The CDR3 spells CASSPHNYGYTF. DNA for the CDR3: TGTGCCAGCAGTCCCCATAACTATGGCTACACCTTC.

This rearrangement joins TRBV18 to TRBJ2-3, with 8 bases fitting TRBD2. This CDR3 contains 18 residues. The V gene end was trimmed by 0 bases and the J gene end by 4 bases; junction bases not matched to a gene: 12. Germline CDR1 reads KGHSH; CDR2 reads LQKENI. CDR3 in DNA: TGTGCCAGCTCACCACCCTCGGCGGGGGGCGGATCGGCAGATACGCAGTATTTT. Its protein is CASSPPSAGGGSADTQYF.

Written as DNA, the CDR3 is TGCGCCAGCAGCTTGGCAGCGGGAAGCCTTGTGGATACGCAGTATTTT. Protein: CASSLAAGSLVDTQYF. The chain combines TRBV5-1 with TRBJ2-3, with 7 bases aligning to TRBD2. Trimming at V came to 0 bases and at J to 6 bases, leaving 10 bases not matched to a gene. Germline CDR1 SGHRS, CDR2 YFSETQ. The CDR3 spans 16 residues.

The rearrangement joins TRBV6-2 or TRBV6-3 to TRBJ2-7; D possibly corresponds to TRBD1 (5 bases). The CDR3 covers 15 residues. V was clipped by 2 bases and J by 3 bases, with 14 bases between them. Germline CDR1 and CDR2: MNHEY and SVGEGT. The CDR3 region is CASSYPRGRVYEQYF. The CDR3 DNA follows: TGTGCCAGCAGTTACCCGCGCGGCAGGGTCTACGAGCAGTACTTC.

CDR3 loop: CASGGHRNQPQHF. CDR3 nucleotides: TGTGCCAGCGGGGGACACAGGAATCAGCCCCAGCATTTT. V gene TRBV28 combines with J gene TRBJ1-5, with a tentative D call TRBD1 (6 bases). This CDR3 region has 13 residues. Looked up from germline, CDR1 is MDHEN and CDR2 is SYDVKM. V lost 8 bases to trimming and J lost 4 bases, with 12 bases between them.

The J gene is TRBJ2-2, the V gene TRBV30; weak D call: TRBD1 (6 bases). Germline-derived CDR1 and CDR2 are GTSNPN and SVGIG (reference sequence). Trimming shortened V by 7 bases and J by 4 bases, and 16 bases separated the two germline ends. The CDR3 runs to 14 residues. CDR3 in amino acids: CALHNRVGTGELFF. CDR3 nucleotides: TGTGCCTTGCACAACAGGGTTGGCACCGGGGAGCTGTTTTTT.

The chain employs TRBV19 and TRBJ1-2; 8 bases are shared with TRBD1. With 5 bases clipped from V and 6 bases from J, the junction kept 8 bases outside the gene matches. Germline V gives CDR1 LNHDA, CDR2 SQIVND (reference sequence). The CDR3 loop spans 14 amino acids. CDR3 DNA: TGTGCCAGTAGTCCCTTCGACAGGGGCAATGGCTACACCTTC. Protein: CASSPFDRGNGYTF.

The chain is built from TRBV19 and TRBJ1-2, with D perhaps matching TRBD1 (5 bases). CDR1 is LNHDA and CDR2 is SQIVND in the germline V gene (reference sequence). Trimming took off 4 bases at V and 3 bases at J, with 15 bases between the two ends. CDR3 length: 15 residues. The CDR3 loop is CASSSGTLGHYGYTF. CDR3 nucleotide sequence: TGTGCCAGTAGTAGCGGGACTTTGGGCCACTATGGCTACACCTTC.

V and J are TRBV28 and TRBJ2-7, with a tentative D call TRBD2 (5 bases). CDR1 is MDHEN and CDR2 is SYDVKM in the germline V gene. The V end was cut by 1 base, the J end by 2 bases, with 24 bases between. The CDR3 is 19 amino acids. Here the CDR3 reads CASSLSRRRGKNLPYEQYF. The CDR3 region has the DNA TGTGCCAGCAGTTTATCGAGGCGGAGAGGGAAAAACCTACCCTACGAGCAGTACTTC.